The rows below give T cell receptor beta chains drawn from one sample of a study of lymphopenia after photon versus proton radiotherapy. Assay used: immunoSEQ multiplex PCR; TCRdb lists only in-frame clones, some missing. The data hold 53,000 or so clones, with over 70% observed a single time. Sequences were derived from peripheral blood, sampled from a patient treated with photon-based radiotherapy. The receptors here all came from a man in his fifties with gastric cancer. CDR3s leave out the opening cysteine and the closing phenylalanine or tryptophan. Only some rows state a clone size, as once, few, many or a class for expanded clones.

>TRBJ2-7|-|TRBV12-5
ASGLGSGRDEQY
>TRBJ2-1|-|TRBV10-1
ASRKGDRERLNEQF
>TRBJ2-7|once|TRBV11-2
ASSLGWSGGEQY
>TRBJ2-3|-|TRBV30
AWVQGRGTDTQY
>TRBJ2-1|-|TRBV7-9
ASSLSRSSYNEQF
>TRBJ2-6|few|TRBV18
ASSPPSGRALGANVLT
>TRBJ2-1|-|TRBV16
ASSQLGAGGPTYNEQF
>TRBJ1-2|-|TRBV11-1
ASSLQGARGYT
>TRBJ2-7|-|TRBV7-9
ASSLPIRLAGGEQY
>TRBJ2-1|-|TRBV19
ASGEAGTIEEQF
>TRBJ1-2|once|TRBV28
ASSSTGANYGYT
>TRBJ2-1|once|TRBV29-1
SVAGQGNYNEQF
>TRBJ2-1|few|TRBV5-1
ASSWSGTGLYNEQF
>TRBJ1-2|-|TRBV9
ASSVGGSEGYT